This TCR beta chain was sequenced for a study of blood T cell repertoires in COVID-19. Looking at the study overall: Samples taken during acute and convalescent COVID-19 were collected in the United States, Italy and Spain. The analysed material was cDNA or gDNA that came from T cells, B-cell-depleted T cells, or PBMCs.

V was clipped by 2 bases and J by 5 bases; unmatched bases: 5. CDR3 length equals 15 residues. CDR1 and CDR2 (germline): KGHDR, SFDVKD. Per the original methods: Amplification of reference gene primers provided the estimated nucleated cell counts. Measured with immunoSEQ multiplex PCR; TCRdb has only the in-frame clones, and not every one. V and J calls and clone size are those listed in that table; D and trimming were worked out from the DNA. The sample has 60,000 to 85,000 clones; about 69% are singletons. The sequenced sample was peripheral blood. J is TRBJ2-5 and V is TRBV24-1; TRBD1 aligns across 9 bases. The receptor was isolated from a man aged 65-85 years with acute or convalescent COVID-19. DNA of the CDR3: TGTGCCACCAGTGATTCCAACAGGGGGCTGGAGACCCAGTACTTC. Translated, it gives CATSDSNRGLETQYF.